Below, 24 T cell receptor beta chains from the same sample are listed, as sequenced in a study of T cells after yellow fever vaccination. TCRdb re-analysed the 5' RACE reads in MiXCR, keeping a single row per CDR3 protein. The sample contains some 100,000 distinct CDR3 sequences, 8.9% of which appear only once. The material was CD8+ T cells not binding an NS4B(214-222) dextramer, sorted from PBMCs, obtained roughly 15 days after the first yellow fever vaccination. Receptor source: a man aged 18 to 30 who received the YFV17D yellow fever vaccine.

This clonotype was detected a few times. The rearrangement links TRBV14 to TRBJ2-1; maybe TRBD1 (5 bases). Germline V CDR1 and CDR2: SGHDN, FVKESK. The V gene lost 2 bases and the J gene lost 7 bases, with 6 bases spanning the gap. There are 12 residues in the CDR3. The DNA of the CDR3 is TGTGCCAGCAGCCAAAGGGGAAATGAGCAGTTCTTC. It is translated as CASSQRGNEQFF.

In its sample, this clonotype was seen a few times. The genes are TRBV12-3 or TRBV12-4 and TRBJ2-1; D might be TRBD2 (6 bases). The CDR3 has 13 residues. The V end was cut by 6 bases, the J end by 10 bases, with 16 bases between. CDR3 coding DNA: TGTGCCAGCAGCCGGACTACGGCCGGGGAGCAGTTCTTC. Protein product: CASSRTTAGEQFF.

The CDR3 sequence: CASSPGPLAVGEQFF. The CDR3 nucleotides are TGTGCCAGCAGCCCTGGCCCTCTAGCGGTCGGTGAGCAGTTCTTC. The chain recombines TRBV7-2 with TRBJ2-1; 7 nucleotides match TRBD2. This CDR3 has 15 amino acids. V dropped 5 bases and J dropped 9; count of bases not matched to a gene: 13. Germline lookup yields CDR1 SGHTA and CDR2 FQGNSA.

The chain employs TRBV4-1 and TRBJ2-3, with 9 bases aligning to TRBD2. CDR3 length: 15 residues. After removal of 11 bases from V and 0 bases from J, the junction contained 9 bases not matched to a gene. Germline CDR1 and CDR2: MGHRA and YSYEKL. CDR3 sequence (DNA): TGCGCCTCCCTGGCCGCGGGGGGGAGCACAGATACGCAGTATTTT. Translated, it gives CASLAAGGSTDTQYF.

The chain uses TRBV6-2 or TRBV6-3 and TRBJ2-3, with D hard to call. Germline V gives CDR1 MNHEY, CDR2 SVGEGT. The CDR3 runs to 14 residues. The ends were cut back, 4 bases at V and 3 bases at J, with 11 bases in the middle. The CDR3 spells CASSFRQLTDTQYF. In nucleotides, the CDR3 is TGTGCCAGCAGTTTTCGGCAGTTGACAGATACGCAGTATTTT.

This CDR3 is CAISSGLSRSSGELFF. The CDR3 bases are TGTGCCATAAGTTCCGGGTTATCTAGGAGTTCCGGGGAGCTGTTTTTT. The V call is TRBV10-3, the J call TRBJ2-2; D remains ambiguous. Per the germline V gene, CDR1 is ENHRY and CDR2 is SYGVKD. The CDR3 covers 16 residues. V was trimmed by 9 bases and J by 6 bases, leaving 23 bases between them.

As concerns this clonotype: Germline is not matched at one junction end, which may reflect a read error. The CDR3 nucleotides read TGTGCCAGCAGTGAAGCGCGTCTAGGGCAGGAGACCCAGAACTTC. Its protein is CASSEARLGQETQNF. This chain connects TRBV2 to TRBJ2-5; no clear D. The CDR3 length is 15 residues. Germline V gives CDR1 SNHLY, CDR2 FYNNEI. The full variable domain, in which reference TRBV2 and TRBJ2-5 provide the parts outside the CDR3, is EPEVTQTPSHQVTQMGQEVILRCVPISNHLYFYWYRQILGQKVEFLVSFYNNEISEKSEIFDDQFSVERPDGSNFTLKIRSTKLEDSAMYFCASSEARLGQETQNFGPGTRLLVL.

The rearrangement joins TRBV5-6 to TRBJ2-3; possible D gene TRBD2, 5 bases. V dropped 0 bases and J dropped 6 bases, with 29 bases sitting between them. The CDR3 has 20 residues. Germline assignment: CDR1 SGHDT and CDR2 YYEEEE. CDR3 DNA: TGTGCCAGCAGCTTGGCCTTACTTGTCGAGGACTGGCCATTTGGGGATACGCAGTATTTT. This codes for CASSLALLVEDWPFGDTQYF.

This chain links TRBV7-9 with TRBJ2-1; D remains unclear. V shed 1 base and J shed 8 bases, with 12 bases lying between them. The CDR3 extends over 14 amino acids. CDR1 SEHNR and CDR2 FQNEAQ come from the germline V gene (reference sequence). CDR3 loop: CASSLGRAPYEQFF. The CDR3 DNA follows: TGTGCCAGCAGCTTAGGACGCGCTCCGTATGAGCAGTTCTTC.

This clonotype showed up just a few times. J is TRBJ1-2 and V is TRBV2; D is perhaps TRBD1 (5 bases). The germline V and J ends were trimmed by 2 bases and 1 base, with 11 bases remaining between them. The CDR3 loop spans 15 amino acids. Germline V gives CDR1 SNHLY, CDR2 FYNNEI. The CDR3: CASSERRDGNYGYTF. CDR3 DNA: TGTGCCAGCAGTGAACGGAGGGACGGTAACTATGGCTACACCTTC. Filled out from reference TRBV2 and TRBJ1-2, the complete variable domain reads EPEVTQTPSHQVTQMGQEVILRCVPISNHLYFYWYRQILGQKVEFLVSFYNNEISEKSEIFDDQFSVERPDGSNFTLKIRSTKLEDSAMYFCASSERRDGNYGYTFGSGTRLTVV.

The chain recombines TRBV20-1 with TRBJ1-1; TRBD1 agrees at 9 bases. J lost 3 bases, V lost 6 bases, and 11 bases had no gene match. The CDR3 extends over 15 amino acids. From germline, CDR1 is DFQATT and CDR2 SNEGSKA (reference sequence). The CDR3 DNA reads TGCAGTGCAACAATCCGGGACAGGGTTCACACTGAAGCTTTCTTT. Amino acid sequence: CSATIRDRVHTEAFF.

CDR3 protein: CASSDVRENTGELFF. Here the CDR3 DNA reads TGTGCCAGCAGTGATGTCAGGGAGAACACCGGGGAGCTGTTTTTT. This chain uses TRBV6-1 with TRBJ2-2, with D maybe TRBD1 (5 bases). The germline V and J ends were trimmed by 3 bases and 1 base, with 9 bases remaining between them. In germline, CDR1 is MNHNS, CDR2 SASEGT. There are 15 residues in the CDR3.

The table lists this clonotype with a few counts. Here the CDR3 reads CASSARMRGRGDTQYF. The CDR3, as DNA: TGTGCCAGCAGCGCCCGCATGAGGGGGCGGGGAGATACGCAGTATTTT. The chain employs TRBV5-6 and TRBJ2-3; a possible D gene is TRBD1 (7 bases). Trimming left V 4 bases short and J 5 bases short, with 20 bases between. The CDR3 totals 16 residues. CDR1 and CDR2 (germline): SGHDT, YYEEEE.

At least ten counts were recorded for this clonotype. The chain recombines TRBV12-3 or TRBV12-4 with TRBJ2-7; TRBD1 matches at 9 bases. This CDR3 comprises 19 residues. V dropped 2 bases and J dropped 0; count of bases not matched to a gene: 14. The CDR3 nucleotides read TGTGCCAGCAGTTTACCCCTTCCCTTCGGACAGGGGAGCTCCTACGAGCAGTACTTC. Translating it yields CASSLPLPFGQGSSYEQYF.

CDR3 amino acids: CASSFKARSTDTQYF. The CDR3 DNA reads as TGTGCCAGCAGCTTCAAGGCGCGGAGCACAGATACGCAGTATTTT. This chain joins TRBV5-4 and TRBJ2-3, with D unclear. Germline CDR1 and CDR2: SGHNT and YYREEE (reference sequence). V was pared by 2 bases and J by 0 bases, with 10 bases between. This CDR3 has 15 amino acids.

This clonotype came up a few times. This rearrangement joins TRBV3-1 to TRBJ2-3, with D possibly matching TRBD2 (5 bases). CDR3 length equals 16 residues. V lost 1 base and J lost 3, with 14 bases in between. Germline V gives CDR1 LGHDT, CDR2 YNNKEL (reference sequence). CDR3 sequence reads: CASSQVVSGRTDTQYF. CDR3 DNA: TGTGCCAGCAGCCAAGTGGTGTCGGGGAGAACAGATACGCAGTATTTT.

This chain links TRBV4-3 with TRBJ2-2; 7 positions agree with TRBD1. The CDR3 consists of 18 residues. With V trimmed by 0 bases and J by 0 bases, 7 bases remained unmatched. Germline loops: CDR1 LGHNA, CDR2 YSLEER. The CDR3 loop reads CASSQDLWQGANTGELFF. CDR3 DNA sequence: TGCGCCAGCAGCCAAGATCTGTGGCAGGGGGCGAACACCGGGGAGCTGTTTTTT.

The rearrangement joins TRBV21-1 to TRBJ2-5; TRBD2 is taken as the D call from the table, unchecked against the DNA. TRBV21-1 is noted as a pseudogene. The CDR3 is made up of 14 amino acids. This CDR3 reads CATRLYLVGETQYF. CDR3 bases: TGTGCCACGCGACTCTATCTAGTCGGGGAGACCCAGTACTTC.

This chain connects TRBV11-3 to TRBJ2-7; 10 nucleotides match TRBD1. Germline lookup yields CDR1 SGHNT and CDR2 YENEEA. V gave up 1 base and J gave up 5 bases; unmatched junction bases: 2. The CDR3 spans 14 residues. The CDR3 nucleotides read TGTGCCAGCAGCTTAGGGGACAGGGGCCACGAGCAGTACTTC. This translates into CASSLGDRGHEQYF.

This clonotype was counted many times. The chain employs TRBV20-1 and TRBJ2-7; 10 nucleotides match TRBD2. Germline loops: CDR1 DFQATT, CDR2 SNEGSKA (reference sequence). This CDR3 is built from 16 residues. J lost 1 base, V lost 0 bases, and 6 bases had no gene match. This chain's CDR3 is CSARDVLAGMSYEQYF. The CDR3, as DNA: TGCAGTGCTAGAGATGTACTAGCGGGGATGTCCTACGAGCAGTACTTC.

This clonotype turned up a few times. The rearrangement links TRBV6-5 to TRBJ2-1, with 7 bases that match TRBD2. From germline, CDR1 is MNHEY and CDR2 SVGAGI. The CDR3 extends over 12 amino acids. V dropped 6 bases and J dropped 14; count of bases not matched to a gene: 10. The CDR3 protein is CASSPGGGEEFF. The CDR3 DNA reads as TGTGCCAGCAGCCCTGGGGGGGGGGAGGAGTTCTTC.

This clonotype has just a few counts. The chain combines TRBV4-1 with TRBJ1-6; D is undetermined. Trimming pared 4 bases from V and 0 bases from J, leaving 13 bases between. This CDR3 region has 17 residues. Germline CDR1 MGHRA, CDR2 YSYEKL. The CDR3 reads CASSLTGANSYNSPLHF. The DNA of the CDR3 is TGCGCCAGCAGCCTGACCGGCGCGAACTCCTATAATTCACCCCTCCACTTT.

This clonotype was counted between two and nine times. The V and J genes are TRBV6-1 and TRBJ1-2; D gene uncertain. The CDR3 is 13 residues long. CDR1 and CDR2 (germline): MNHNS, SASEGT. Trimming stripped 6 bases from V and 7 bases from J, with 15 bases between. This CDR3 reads CASRNKNYGGYTF. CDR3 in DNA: TGTGCCAGCAGAAATAAAAATTACGGTGGCTACACCTTC.

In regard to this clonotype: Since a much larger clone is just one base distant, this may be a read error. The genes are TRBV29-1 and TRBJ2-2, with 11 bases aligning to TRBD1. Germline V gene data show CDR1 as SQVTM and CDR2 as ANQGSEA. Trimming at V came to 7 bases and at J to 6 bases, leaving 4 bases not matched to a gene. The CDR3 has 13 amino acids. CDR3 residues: CSGTGGFSGELFF. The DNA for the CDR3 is TGCAGCGGGACAGGGGGCTTCTCCGGGGAGCTGTTTTTT.